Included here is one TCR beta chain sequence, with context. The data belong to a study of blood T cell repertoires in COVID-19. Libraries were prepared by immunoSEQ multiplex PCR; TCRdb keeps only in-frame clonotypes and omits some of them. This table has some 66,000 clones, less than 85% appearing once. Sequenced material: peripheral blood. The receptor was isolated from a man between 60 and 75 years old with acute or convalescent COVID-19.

The CDR3 here is CASSLTLAGAANTGELFF. The CDR3 nucleotides read TGTGCCAGCAGCTTAACCCTAGCGGGGGCCGCGAACACCGGGGAGCTGTTTTTT. The V gene is TRBV7-2, the J gene TRBJ2-2, with TRBD2 matching over 10 bases. The CDR3 is made up of 18 amino acids. The J segment lost 0 bases and the V segment lost 2 bases, leaving 6 bases of the junction unmatched. The germline gives CDR1 SGHTA, CDR2 FQGNSA.